Listed below are T cell receptor beta chains from one sample, sequenced in a study of blood T cell repertoires in COVID-19. Profiling relied on immunoSEQ multiplex PCR, and the TCRdb table lists in-frame clones only, not all of them. The table records about 390,000 clones, around 87% of them present only once. Source material: peripheral blood. Source of these receptors: a woman aged 55-69 years with COVID-19, enrolled during active disease. Both conserved end residues are part of each CDR3. D genes are given only for firm matches.

D: -
J: TRBJ2-7
V: TRBV18
CDR3: CASSSQGLDEQYF
DNA: TGTGCCAGCTCCAGCCAGGGGCTCGACGAGCAGTACTTC

D: -
J: TRBJ2-3
V: TRBV4-1
CDR3: CASSSLADTQYF
DNA: TGCGCCAGCAGCTCCTTAGCAGATACGCAGTATTTT

D: -
J: TRBJ1-1
V: TRBV30
CDR3: CAWSVANTEAFF
DNA: TGTGCCTGGAGTGTAGCTAACACTGAAGCTTTCTTT

D: TRBD2
J: TRBJ2-3
V: TRBV6-4
CDR3: CASRPGLAGGTDTQYF
DNA: TGTGCCAGCAGACCGGGACTAGCGGGCGGTACAGATACGCAGTATTTT

D: -
J: TRBJ1-4
V: TRBV3-1/TRBV3-2
CDR3: CASSQDQVGQLFSTNEKLFF
DNA: TGTGCCAGCAGCCAAGATCAGGTGGGACAACTGTTCTCAACTAATGAAAAACTGTTTTTT

D: -
J: TRBJ1-4
V: TRBV30
CDR3: CAWTPLATNEKLFF
DNA: TGTGCCTGGACCCCACTTGCAACTAATGAAAAACTGTTTTTT

D: -
J: TRBJ1-2
V: TRBV6-5
CDR3: CASRYFGIIGGGYTF
DNA: TGTGCCAGCAGATACTTCGGGATCATCGGGGGTGGCTACACCTTC

D: -
J: TRBJ1-3
V: TRBV3-1/TRBV3-2
CDR3: CASSQGPPHFGNTIYF
DNA: TGTGCCAGCAGCCAAGGTCCCCCCCATTTCGGAAACACCATATATTTT

D: -
J: TRBJ1-5
V: TRBV5-4
CDR3: CASSLDGGSNQPQHF
DNA: TGTGCCAGCAGCTTGGACGGAGGAAGCAATCAGCCCCAGCATTTT

D: -
J: TRBJ1-5
V: TRBV18
CDR3: CASSPSAQPQHF
DNA: TGTGCCAGCTCGCCCAGTGCTCAGCCCCAGCATTTT

D: -
J: TRBJ1-1
V: TRBV29-1
CDR3: CSSLRGVNTEAFF
DNA: TGCAGCTCCCTCAGGGGAGTGAACACTGAAGCTTTCTTT